This T cell receptor (beta chain) came from a study of control samples from healthy donors and cancer patients. The CDR3 contains 13 residues. The V segment lost 6 bases and the J segment 7 bases; nucleotides outside the gene matches: 7. Assay: immunoSEQ multiplex PCR; the TCRdb copy retains only in-frame clones and omits some. The data contain 150,000 to 200,000 clones, just over 85% of them singletons. The chain joins TRBV12-3 or TRBV12-4 to TRBJ2-5; 8 bases fit TRBD1. Sequenced input: blood. This receptor was taken from a man aged 18 to 30 in good health. The CDR3: CASSLGQGGTQYF. As DNA, the CDR3 is TGTGCCAGCAGCCTCGGACAGGGTGGGACCCAGTACTTC.